A selection of T cell receptor beta chains follows, all from one sample in a study of cytomegalovirus exposure and HLA in healthy donors. Produced via immunoSEQ multiplex PCR; TCRdb's table is partial and in-frame only. The sample lists 75,000 to 100,000 clones; about 80% were seen once. The sample consisted of PBMCs. The origin of the receptors is a man between 25 and 39 years old in good health and CMV-seronegative. Both conserved end residues are trimmed from each CDR3. Each record gives: J gene, clone size, V gene, CDR3 protein. Part of the rows lack a size; the others show once, few, many or a class for expanded clones.

j_gene: TRBJ2-1; abundance: -; v_gene: TRBV5-1; CDR3aa: ASKTSGDYNEQF
j_gene: TRBJ2-3; abundance: -; v_gene: TRBV5-1; CDR3aa: ASRGGTDTQY
j_gene: TRBJ1-1; abundance: -; v_gene: TRBV7-9; CDR3aa: ASSATGGNTEAF
j_gene: TRBJ1-4; abundance: few; v_gene: TRBV6-8; CDR3aa: ASSYSSEEGEKLF
j_gene: TRBJ2-1; abundance: -; v_gene: TRBV2; CDR3aa: ASSRFTSGVHNEQF
j_gene: TRBJ2-1; abundance: -; v_gene: TRBV7-2; CDR3aa: ASSWGLPEQF
j_gene: TRBJ2-7; abundance: once; v_gene: TRBV5-1; CDR3aa: ASSGRYYEQY
j_gene: TRBJ2-2; abundance: -; v_gene: TRBV7-9; CDR3aa: ASSRLTGTGDTGELF
j_gene: TRBJ2-1; abundance: -; v_gene: TRBV6-5; CDR3aa: ASSYNGLARQPEQF
j_gene: TRBJ1-4; abundance: -; v_gene: TRBV30; CDR3aa: AWSTRRGRDNEKLF
j_gene: TRBJ2-3; abundance: -; v_gene: TRBV7-9; CDR3aa: ASSLMRDTQY
j_gene: TRBJ1-1; abundance: medium-sized; v_gene: TRBV7-3; CDR3aa: ASSLRGGQGNTEAF
j_gene: TRBJ2-2; abundance: -; v_gene: TRBV27; CDR3aa: ASSSRGGLTGELF
j_gene: TRBJ1-1; abundance: few; v_gene: TRBV5-1; CDR3aa: ASSVDMNTEAF
j_gene: TRBJ2-7; abundance: -; v_gene: TRBV4-1; CDR3aa: ASSQAVGQGLDEQY
j_gene: TRBJ2-1; abundance: -; v_gene: TRBV6-5; CDR3aa: ASSYSVLAAYNEQF
j_gene: TRBJ2-3; abundance: -; v_gene: TRBV7-2; CDR3aa: ASSLRLAGTDTQY
j_gene: TRBJ1-2; abundance: few; v_gene: TRBV6-7; CDR3aa: ASSYSDRGLDGYT
j_gene: TRBJ1-1; abundance: few; v_gene: TRBV6-6; CDR3aa: ASSHRGTEAF
j_gene: TRBJ1-4; abundance: -; v_gene: TRBV5-1; CDR3aa: ASSLAGNEKLF
j_gene: TRBJ2-5; abundance: -; v_gene: TRBV7-8; CDR3aa: ASRAGGSYQETQY
j_gene: TRBJ2-2; abundance: once; v_gene: TRBV29-1; CDR3aa: SVSPQGTGELF